This T cell receptor beta chain derives from a study of T-cell memory formation after mild COVID-19. On the study more broadly: The study found TCR clusters largely donor specific.

Study results and caveats: Clones that got smaller from day 15 to 85 had even CD4/CD8, while clones growing later tipped toward CD4+. The pre-infection memory compartment contained some responding clones, suggesting cross-reactive memory joined. Largely, contracting CD4+ clones fell within CM and EM, and contracting CD8+ clones within EMRA.

A remark on this clonotype: Its antigen remains unknown.

TCRdb ran MiXCR on the 5' RACE reads and lists one entry per CDR3 protein. The sample has roughly 350,000 distinct CDR3 sequences, around 15% seen once. V dropped 7 bases and J dropped 6 bases, with 13 bases sitting between them. This CDR3 has 11 residues. Germline V gives CDR1 SQVTM, CDR2 ANQGSEA. This receptor was obtained from a young man who had mild COVID-19 (a few samples of this study predate the infection). Cell type and time point are not known. The sequencing sample was made of PBMCs or a T cell subset sorted from them (not recorded which). The chain has TRBV29-1 and TRBJ2-7; possibly TRBD2 for D (7 bases). The CDR3 here is CSGGRESEQYF. As DNA, the CDR3 is TGCAGCGGGGGGCGGGAGAGCGAGCAGTACTTC.